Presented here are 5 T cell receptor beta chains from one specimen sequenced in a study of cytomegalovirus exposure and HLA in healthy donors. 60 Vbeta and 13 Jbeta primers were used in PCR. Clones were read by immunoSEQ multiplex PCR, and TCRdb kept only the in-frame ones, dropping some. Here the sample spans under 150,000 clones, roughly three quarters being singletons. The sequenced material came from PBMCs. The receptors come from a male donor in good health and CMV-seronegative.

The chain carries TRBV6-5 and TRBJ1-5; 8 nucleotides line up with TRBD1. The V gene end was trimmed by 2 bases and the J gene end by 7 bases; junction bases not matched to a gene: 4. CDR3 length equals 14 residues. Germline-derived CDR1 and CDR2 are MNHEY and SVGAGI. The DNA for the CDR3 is TGTGCCAGCAGTTACACTTACAGGGGGCAGCCCCAGCATTTT. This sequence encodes CASSYTYRGQPQHF.

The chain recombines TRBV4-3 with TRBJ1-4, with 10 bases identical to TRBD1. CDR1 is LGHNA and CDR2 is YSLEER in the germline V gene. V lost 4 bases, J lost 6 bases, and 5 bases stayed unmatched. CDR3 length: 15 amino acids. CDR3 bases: TGCGCCAGCAGCCCAGGACAGGGGGGCGATGAAAAACTGTTTTTT. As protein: CASSPGQGGDEKLFF.

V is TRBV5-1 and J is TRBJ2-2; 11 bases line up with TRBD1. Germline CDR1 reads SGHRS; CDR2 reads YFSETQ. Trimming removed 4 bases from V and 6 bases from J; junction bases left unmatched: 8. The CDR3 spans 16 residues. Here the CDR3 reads CASSTEDRGRPGELFF. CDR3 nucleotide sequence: TGCGCCAGCAGCACGGAGGACAGGGGGCGCCCCGGGGAGCTGTTTTTT.

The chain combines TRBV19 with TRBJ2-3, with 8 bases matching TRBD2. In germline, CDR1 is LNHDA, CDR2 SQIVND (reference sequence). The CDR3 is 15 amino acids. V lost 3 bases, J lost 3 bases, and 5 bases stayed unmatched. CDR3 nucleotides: TGTGCCAGTAGTATTTTTGCGGGGGGTACAGATACGCAGTATTTT. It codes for CASSIFAGGTDTQYF.

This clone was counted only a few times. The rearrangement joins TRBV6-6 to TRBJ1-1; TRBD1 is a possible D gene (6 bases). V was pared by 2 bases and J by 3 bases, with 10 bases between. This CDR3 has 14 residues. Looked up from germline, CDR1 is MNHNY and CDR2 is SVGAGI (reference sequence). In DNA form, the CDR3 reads TGTGCCAGCAGTTACCCCGACAGGTACACTGAAGCTTTCTTT. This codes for CASSYPDRYTEAFF.